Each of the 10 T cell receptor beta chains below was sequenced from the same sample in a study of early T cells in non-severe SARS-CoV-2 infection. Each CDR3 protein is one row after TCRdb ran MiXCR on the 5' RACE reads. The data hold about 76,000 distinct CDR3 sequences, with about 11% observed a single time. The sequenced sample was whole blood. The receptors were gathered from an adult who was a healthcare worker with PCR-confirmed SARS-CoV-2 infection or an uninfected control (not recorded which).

The CDR3, as DNA: TGTGCCAGCAGCTTTACGGGGGCAGCAACTGAAGCTTTCTTT. Protein: CASSFTGAATEAFF. The chain recombines TRBV7-9 with TRBJ1-1; D possibly corresponds to TRBD1 (6 bases). Germline-derived CDR1 and CDR2 are SEHNR and FQNEAQ (reference sequence). The ends were cut back, 3 bases at V and 5 bases at J, with 13 bases in the middle. The CDR3 runs 14 residues.

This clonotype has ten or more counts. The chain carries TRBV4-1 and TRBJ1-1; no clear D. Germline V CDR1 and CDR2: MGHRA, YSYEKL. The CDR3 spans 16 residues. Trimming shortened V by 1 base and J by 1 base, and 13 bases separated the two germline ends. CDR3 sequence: CASSQVSGHPNTEAFF. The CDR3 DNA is TGCGCCAGCAGCCAAGTTAGTGGGCACCCGAACACTGAAGCTTTCTTT.

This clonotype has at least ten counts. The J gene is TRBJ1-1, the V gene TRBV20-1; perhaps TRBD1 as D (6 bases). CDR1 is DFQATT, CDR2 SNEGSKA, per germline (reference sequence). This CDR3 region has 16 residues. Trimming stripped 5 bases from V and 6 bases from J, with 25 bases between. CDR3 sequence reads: CSAGGASRELDSEAFF. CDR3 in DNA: TGCAGTGCTGGGGGGGCCTCACGCGAGTTGGACTCTGAAGCTTTCTTT.

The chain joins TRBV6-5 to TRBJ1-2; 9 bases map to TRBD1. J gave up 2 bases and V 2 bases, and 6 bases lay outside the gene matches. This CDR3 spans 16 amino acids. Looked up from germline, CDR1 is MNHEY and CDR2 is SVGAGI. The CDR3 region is CASSYLPGTGNYGYTF. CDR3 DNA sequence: TGTGCCAGCAGTTACCTCCCCGGGACAGGGAACTATGGCTACACCTTC.

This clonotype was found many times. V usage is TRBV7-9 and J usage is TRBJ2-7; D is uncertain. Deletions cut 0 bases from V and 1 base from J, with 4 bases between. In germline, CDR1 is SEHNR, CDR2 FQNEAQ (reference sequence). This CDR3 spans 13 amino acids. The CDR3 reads CASSLAQSYEQYF. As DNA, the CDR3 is TGTGCCAGCAGCTTAGCTCAGTCCTACGAGCAGTACTTC.

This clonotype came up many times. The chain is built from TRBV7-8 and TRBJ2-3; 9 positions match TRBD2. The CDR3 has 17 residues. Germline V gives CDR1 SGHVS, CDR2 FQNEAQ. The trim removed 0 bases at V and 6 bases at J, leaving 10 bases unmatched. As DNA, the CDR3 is TGTGCCAGCAGCTTAGCGGTCAGGGCGGGGGGGGCGGATACGCAGTATTTT. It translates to CASSLAVRAGGADTQYF.

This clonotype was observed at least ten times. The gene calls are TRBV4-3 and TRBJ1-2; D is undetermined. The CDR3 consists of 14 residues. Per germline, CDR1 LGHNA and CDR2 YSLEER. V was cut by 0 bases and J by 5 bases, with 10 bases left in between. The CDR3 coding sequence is TGCGCCAGCAGCCAAGATTTCGGGCCGTATGGCTACACCTTC. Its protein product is CASSQDFGPYGYTF.

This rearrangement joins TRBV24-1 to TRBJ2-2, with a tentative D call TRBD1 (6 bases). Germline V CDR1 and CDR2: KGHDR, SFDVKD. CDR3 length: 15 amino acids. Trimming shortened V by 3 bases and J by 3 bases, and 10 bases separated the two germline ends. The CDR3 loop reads CATSDPSGDTGELFF. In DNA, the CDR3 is TGTGCCACCAGTGATCCGTCAGGGGACACCGGGGAGCTGTTTTTT.

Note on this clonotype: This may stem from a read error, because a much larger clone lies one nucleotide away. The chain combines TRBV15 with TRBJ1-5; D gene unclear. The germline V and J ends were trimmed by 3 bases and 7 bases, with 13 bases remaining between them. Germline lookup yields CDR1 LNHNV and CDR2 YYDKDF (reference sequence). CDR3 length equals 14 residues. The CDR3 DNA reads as TGTGCCACCAGCAGTAATGGTCCACACCAGCCCCAGCATTTT. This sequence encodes CATSSNGPHQPQHF.

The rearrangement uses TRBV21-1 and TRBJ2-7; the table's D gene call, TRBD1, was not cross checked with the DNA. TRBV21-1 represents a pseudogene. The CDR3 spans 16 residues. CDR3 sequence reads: CASSRLRTRKVYEQYF. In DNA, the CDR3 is TGTGCCAGCAGCAGACTCCGGACACGGAAGGTCTACGAGCAGTACTTC.